These 12 T cell receptor beta chains were sequenced from one sample in a study of OX40 agonist ivuxolimab in advanced cancers. Generated by immunoSEQ multiplex PCR, the TCRdb table keeps only in-frame clones and is missing some. The sample has roughly 89,000 clones, roughly 80% seen once. The sequencing used CD4+ or CD8+ T cells sorted from blood, collected in a trial of the OX40 agonist ivuxolimab. The receptors originated from an adult with an advanced solid tumor such as melanoma, head and neck, liver or kidney cancer.

The chain joins TRBV6-6 to TRBJ1-1; D remains unclear. Germline CDR1 and CDR2: MNHNY and SVGAGI (reference sequence). V gave up 6 bases and J gave up 6 bases, with 11 bases separating them. This CDR3 comprises 12 residues. The CDR3 DNA sequence: TGTGCCAGCAGCCCATTCGGGTCTGAAGCTTTCTTT. It yields the protein CASSPFGSEAFF.

V usage is TRBV7-2 and J usage is TRBJ1-1; no definite D call. The CDR3 is 12 residues long. Trimming took off 3 bases at V and 5 bases at J, with 7 bases between the two ends. CDR1 and CDR2 (germline): SGHTA, FQGNSA. The CDR3 DNA reads as TGTGCCAGCAGCTTGGAGTGGACTGAAGCTTTCTTT. The encoded protein is CASSLEWTEAFF.

CDR3 region: CSAGQGVPVTEAFF. The CDR3 region has the DNA TGCAGCGCCGGACAGGGGGTCCCTGTCACTGAAGCTTTCTTT. This chain joins TRBV29-1 and TRBJ1-1; 10 bases fit TRBD1. The length of the CDR3 is 14 residues. Germline V lookup: CDR1 SQVTM, CDR2 ANQGSEA. With V trimmed by 7 bases and J by 4 bases, 9 bases remained unmatched.

On this clone: The CDR3 end shows no conserved phenylalanine or tryptophan, and so a read error is likely. No DNA is shown, since the ends of the CDR3 on it are uncertain; the CDR3 is the one TCRdb lists. The chain uses TRBV21-1 and TRBJ1-5. TRBV21-1 is reported as a pseudogene. Termini included, the CDR3 measures 8 amino acids. CDR3 region: CASSKGDG.

V gene TRBV12-5 combines with J gene TRBJ2-5, with TRBD1 identical over 9 bases. Germline values: CDR1 LGHNT, CDR2 FRNRAP. The CDR3 extends over 14 amino acids. V shed 4 bases and J 5 bases; nucleotides not matched to a gene: 5. CDR3 DNA: TGTGCTAGTGGTTCGGGACAGGGAGGGGAGACCCAGTACTTC. Amino acids: CASGSGQGGETQYF.

The rearrangement links TRBV18 to TRBJ2-1; perhaps D is TRBD1 or TRBD2 (5 bases each). V was cut by 1 base and J by 10 bases, with 14 bases left in between. Germline-derived CDR1 and CDR2 are KGHSH and LQKENI. This CDR3 has 14 residues. Here the CDR3 DNA reads TGTGCCAGCTCACCACGACCCCCGTGGGGGGAGCAGTTCTTC. It encodes CASSPRPPWGEQFF.

The chain couples TRBV28 to TRBJ2-1; D is possibly TRBD1 (6 bases). The V end lost 2 bases, the J end lost 9 bases, and 20 bases lay between the germline ends. This CDR3 has 16 residues. CDR1 is MDHEN, CDR2 SYDVKM, per germline. This chain's CDR3 is CASSLSWGQGSAEQFF. In DNA form, the CDR3 reads TGTGCCAGCAGTTTAAGTTGGGGGCAGGGTTCGGCTGAGCAGTTCTTC. The full variable domain, completed using reference TRBV28 and TRBJ2-1, is DVKVTQSSRYLVKRTGEKVFLECVQDMDHENMFWYRQDPGLGLRLIYFSYDVKMKEKGDIPEGYSVSREKKERFSLILESASTNQTSMYLCASSLSWGQGSAEQFFGPGTRLTVL.

The V and J genes are TRBV19 and TRBJ2-7; 7 bases are shared with TRBD1. Germline CDR1 LNHDA, CDR2 SQIVND (reference sequence). The CDR3 loop spans 14 amino acids. J was trimmed by 4 bases and V by 7 bases; bases with no gene match: 10. The CDR3 is CASTPRDRVYEQYF. Written as DNA, the CDR3 is TGTGCCAGTACCCCACGGGACAGAGTATACGAGCAGTACTTC.

This clone was counted between two and nine times. The chain is built from TRBV19 and TRBJ2-1; D might be TRBD1 (5 bases). The V end lost 3 bases, the J end lost 7 bases, and 10 bases lay between the germline ends. The V gene's germline CDR1 is LNHDA and CDR2 SQIVND (reference sequence). The CDR3 has 13 residues. CDR3 sequence reads: CASSIGRENEQFF. For the CDR3, the DNA is TGTGCCAGTAGTATTGGCAGGGAAAATGAGCAGTTCTTC.

V and J are TRBV4-3 and TRBJ2-2; 7 nucleotides line up with TRBD1. CDR3 length: 16 amino acids. Germline CDR1 and CDR2: LGHNA and YSLEER. The J segment lost 1 base and the V segment lost 1 base, leaving 3 bases of the junction unmatched. The DNA for the CDR3 is TGCGCCAGCAGCCAAGGGACAGGACTGAACACCGGGGAGCTGTTTTTT. This gives the protein CASSQGTGLNTGELFF.

V and J are TRBV12-5 and TRBJ1-1; TRBD1 is a possible D gene (5 bases). The germline gives CDR1 LGHNT, CDR2 FRNRAP. V was trimmed by 4 bases and J by 3 bases, leaving 21 bases between them. The CDR3 has 17 residues. DNA of the CDR3: TGTGCTAGTGGTTCCCTGGGGCTCGGGGGTCGGGACACTGAAGCTTTCTTT. Amino acids: CASGSLGLGGRDTEAFF.

This clone was recorded a few times. This chain joins TRBV19 and TRBJ2-5; no definite D call. Trimming stripped 3 bases from V and 1 base from J, with 9 bases between. The CDR3 is 14 amino acids. Germline V gene sequence: CDR1 LNHDA, CDR2 SQIVND (reference sequence). This CDR3 reads CASSIGQLQETQYF. Here the CDR3 DNA reads TGTGCCAGTAGTATCGGGCAGCTCCAAGAGACCCAGTACTTC.